This is a list of T cell receptor beta chains from one sample in a study of patients and donors after allogeneic stem cell transplantation. TCRdb re-analysed the RT-PCR reads in MiXCR, keeping a single row per CDR3 protein. The sample has around 170,000 distinct CDR3 sequences, more than 20% seen once; the top ten hold roughly a quarter. Sample: blood, either unsorted or a sorted T cell fraction (not recorded which). The source is a human donor who was either an allogeneic HSCT recipient or a stem cell or donor lymphocyte infusion donor (not recorded which). It is not recorded whose cells these are; they may come from a transplant donor. CDR3s include the opening cysteine and the closing phenylalanine or tryptophan. The order of the fields is V gene, D gene, clone size, J gene, CDR3 DNA, CDR3 protein. The D gene is left open where the match is weak. The size entry is marked missing in some rows and otherwise reads once, few, many or a size class.

>TRBV5-1|TRBD2|NA|TRBJ2-5
TGCGCCAGCAGCTGGGGGACTAGCGGAGGCCAAGAGACCCAGTACTTC
CASSWGTSGGQETQYF
>TRBV6-5|NA|many|TRBJ1-2
TGTGCCAGCAGACCAGGGGTCAACTATGGCTACACCTTC
CASRPGVNYGYTF
>TRBV30|NA|NA|TRBJ1-5
TGTGCCTGGAGTGAAGCGGGCAGTTACCTACATTTT
CAWSEAGSYLHF
>TRBV5-6|NA|NA|TRBJ2-5
TGTGCCAGCAGCTTGTCGATCCAGCAAGAGACCCAGTACTTC
CASSLSIQQETQYF
>TRBV7-9|NA|few|TRBJ1-2
TGTGTCGGCAGTCCTGGGGGTGGCTACACCTTC
CVGSPGGGYTF
>TRBV4-3|NA|NA|TRBJ2-4
TGCGCCAGCAGCCAGACCCTTTTGACCCCAGCCAAAAACATTCAGTACTTC
CASSQTLLTPAKNIQYF
>TRBV5-1|NA|few|TRBJ2-1
TGCGCCAGCAGCCTAAGGACCCTGGACTCCTACAATGAGCAGTTCTTC
CASSLRTLDSYNEQFF
>TRBV11-1|TRBD1|NA|TRBJ1-1
TGTGCCAGCAGCTTCGTTCCAATCAGGGGGGACACTGAAGCTTTCTTT
CASSFVPIRGDTEAFF
>TRBV10-3|NA|many|TRBJ1-2
TGTGCCATCCTAACCTCAGAGTATGGCTACACCTTC
CAILTSEYGYTF
>TRBV5-1|NA|NA|TRBJ2-3
TGCGCCAGCAGCCCCTCGACAGGATTCAGCACAGATACGCAGTATTTT
CASSPSTGFSTDTQYF
>TRBV21-1|NA|NA|TRBJ1-6
TGTGCCAGCAGCAAGGGCCCCGGGACAGATAATTCACCCCTCCACTTT
CASSKGPGTDNSPLHF
>TRBV7-9|NA|NA|TRBJ2-2
TGTGCCAGCAGCTTAGGACACTCCACCGGGGAGCTGTTTTTT
CASSLGHSTGELFF
>TRBV5-1|NA|NA|TRBJ2-3
TGCGCCAGCAGCTTGGCCAGGACTAGCACAGATACGCAGTATTTT
CASSLARTSTDTQYF
>TRBV12-3/TRBV12-4|TRBD2|few|TRBJ2-5
TGTGCCAGCAGCCAAATCGGGACTAGCGGGGGGGAAGACCAAGAGACCCAGTACTTC
CASSQIGTSGGEDQETQYF
>TRBV7-8|NA|many|TRBJ1-1
TGTGCCAGCAGCTTAGGAGCGGGGGCCAGCACTGAAGCTTTCTTT
CASSLGAGASTEAFF
>TRBV5-1|TRBD1|few|TRBJ1-1
TGCGCCAGCAGCACAGGGGTGAACACTGAAGCTTTCTTT
CASSTGVNTEAFF
>TRBV5-6|NA|NA|TRBJ2-7
TGTGCCAGCAGCTTAAGCTCCTCCGGGAACTCCTACGAGCAGTACTTC
CASSLSSSGNSYEQYF
>TRBV10-3|TRBD1|NA|TRBJ2-1
TGTGCCATCAACGGCAGGGGGTGGGATGAGCAGTTCTTC
CAINGRGWDEQFF
>TRBV29-1|TRBD1|few|TRBJ1-2
TGCAGCGTTCGAGACAGGGCCTATGGCTACACCTTC
CSVRDRAYGYTF
>TRBV5-1|NA|many|TRBJ1-2
TGCGCCAGCAGCTTGGCCTCAGCCGGGTTTATCGCCTTC
CASSLASAGFIAF
>TRBV20-1|TRBD1|NA|TRBJ1-2
TGCAGTGCATCCGGGACAGGGGGCGGCTACACCTTC
CSASGTGGGYTF
>TRBV5-6|NA|NA|TRBJ2-7
TGTGCCAGCAGCCCCCGCTACAGGGTGACCCGCCTGTACTTC
CASSPRYRVTRLYF
>TRBV5-1|NA|few|TRBJ1-2
TGCGCCAGCAGAGAGGGCAGGGACTATGGCTACACCTTC
CASREGRDYGYTF
>TRBV4-3|NA|NA|TRBJ1-2
TGCGCCAGCAGCCAAGTGGGTAACTATGGCTACACCTTC
CASSQVGNYGYTF
>TRBV20-1|NA|NA|TRBJ2-1
TGCAGTGCTAGAGATCCAGCGCCTCCAAATGAGCAGTTCTTC
CSARDPAPPNEQFF
>TRBV12-3/TRBV12-4|TRBD2|NA|TRBJ2-7
TGTGCCAGCAGTTCCTCGGGACTAGCGTGGACCAGCTACGAGCAGTACTTC
CASSSSGLAWTSYEQYF
>TRBV12-3/TRBV12-4|NA|few|TRBJ1-2
TGTGCCAGCAGTAATCCACTGGGACCCCGAAGTTATGGCTACACCTTC
CASSNPLGPRSYGYTF
>TRBV20-1|NA|many|TRBJ1-5
TGCAGTGCTCGATATAGCAATCAGCCCCAGCATTTT
CSARYSNQPQHF
>TRBV19|NA|many|TRBJ1-5
TGTGCCAGTAAGGCTCGGGGGTACAGGGATGGTCAGCCCCAGCATTTT
CASKARGYRDGQPQHF
>TRBV12-3/TRBV12-4|NA|few|TRBJ2-3
TGTGCCAGCAGTTTTTTGGACATCATAGAAGGTGAAGATACGCAGTATTTT
CASSFLDIIEGEDTQYF
>TRBV9|TRBD1|NA|TRBJ2-7
TGTGCCAGCAGCGTAGGGGACAGCACCTACGAGCAGTACTTC
CASSVGDSTYEQYF
>TRBV12-3/TRBV12-4|NA|few|TRBJ1-3
TGTGCCAGCACCGACCTCCAGTGGGGGACGGAAGGAAACACCATATATTTT
CASTDLQWGTEGNTIYF
>TRBV30|NA|NA|TRBJ2-3
TGTGCCTGGAGTGTACTGGGTTCTAGCACAGATACGCAGTATTTT
CAWSVLGSSTDTQYF
>TRBV6-2/TRBV6-3|NA|NA|TRBJ1-5
TGTGCCAGCAGTTACAACGGGATGAGTGATCAGCCCCAGCATTTT
CASSYNGMSDQPQHF
>TRBV20-1|NA|NA|TRBJ2-4
TGCAGTGCTAGTCGAGTTTGGAGACGGGAAGAACTAGCCAAAAACATTCAGTACTTC
CSASRVWRREELAKNIQYF
>TRBV6-1|TRBD2|few|TRBJ2-1
TGTGCCAGCAGTGCACTAAGACTAGCGGGAAGGTTCAATGAGCAGTTCTTC
CASSALRLAGRFNEQFF
>TRBV5-1|NA|NA|TRBJ2-7
TGCGCCAGCAGCTTGGCCTCGGGACCGGGGGACGAGCAGTACTTC
CASSLASGPGDEQYF
>TRBV9|NA|NA|TRBJ1-1
TGTGCCAGCAGCATGGGAGGGCGGACTGAAGCTTTCTTT
CASSMGGRTEAFF
>TRBV12-3/TRBV12-4|TRBD1|NA|TRBJ1-2
TGTGCCAGCAGTCCCGACAGGGGCGATGGCTACACCTTC
CASSPDRGDGYTF
>TRBV2|NA|many|TRBJ2-7
TGTGCCAGCAGTGGGGACTCGGGGTCCTACGAGCAGTACTTC
CASSGDSGSYEQYF
>TRBV6-2/TRBV6-3|NA|NA|TRBJ2-7
TGTGCCAGCGGGAGAGGGTCATACGAGCAGTACTTC
CASGRGSYEQYF
>TRBV29-1|TRBD1|few|TRBJ2-1
TGCAGCGTCTGGACAGGGCCCACCTACAATGAGCAGTTCTTC
CSVWTGPTYNEQFF
>TRBV12-3/TRBV12-4|NA|NA|TRBJ2-2
TGTGCCAGCAGAATCGGGGAGAACACCGGGGAGCTGTTTTTT
CASRIGENTGELFF
>TRBV20-1|NA|NA|TRBJ2-1
TGCAGTGCCGCGGTAGATCCCTACAATGAGCAGTTCTTC
CSAAVDPYNEQFF
>TRBV29-1|NA|few|TRBJ1-1
TGCAGCGTTGAAGCTTCGGGGGGCTCTGAAGCTTTCTTT
CSVEASGGSEAFF
>TRBV6-5|NA|NA|TRBJ1-2
TGTGCCAGCACCAGGGAACCTAACTATGGCTACACCTTC
CASTREPNYGYTF
>TRBV7-2|NA|few|TRBJ1-4
TGTGCCAGCAGCTTACAGATACCGAATGAAAAACTGTTTTTT
CASSLQIPNEKLFF
>TRBV9|NA|NA|TRBJ2-3
TGTGCCAGCAGCGTAGAAGCTAGCGCAGATACGCAGTATTTT
CASSVEASADTQYF
>TRBV20-1|NA|NA|TRBJ2-1
TGCAGTGCTAGTGACGGGAATGAGCAGTTCTTC
CSASDGNEQFF
>TRBV7-9|TRBD2|NA|TRBJ2-1
TGTGCCAGCAGCTTAGGTGGAAGACTAGCGGGTGAGCAGTTCTTC
CASSLGGRLAGEQFF
>TRBV7-2|NA|few|TRBJ1-1
TGTGCCAGCAGACCCACCCCCCTGGGCACTGAAGCTTTCTTT
CASRPTPLGTEAFF
>TRBV7-9|NA|few|TRBJ2-7
TGTGCCAGCAGCTGGGCAGGAACCTACGAGCAGTACTTC
CASSWAGTYEQYF
>TRBV10-3|TRBD1|NA|TRBJ1-2
TGTGCCATCAGGGAAGACAGGGAAGGCTATGGCTACACCTTC
CAIREDREGYGYTF
>TRBV5-8|NA|NA|TRBJ1-1
TGTGCCAGCAGCCTTAACAGGGTACTTGGAGCTTTCTTT
CASSLNRVLGAFF
>TRBV29-1|TRBD2|once|TRBJ2-3
TGCAGCGTTGGAGTAACGGGGGGGCGGACAGATACGCAGTATTTT
CSVGVTGGRTDTQYF
>TRBV7-2|NA|NA|TRBJ1-1
TGTGCCAGCAGCTATAAAGGGGGTATGAACACTGAAGCTTTCTTT
CASSYKGGMNTEAFF
>TRBV6-2/TRBV6-3|TRBD1|many|TRBJ1-1
TGTGCCAGCAGTTACTCGGTCGACAGGGCTAACACTGAAGCTTTCTTT
CASSYSVDRANTEAFF
>TRBV10-3|NA|many|TRBJ1-1
TGTGCCATCAGTGAGCCCTGGGGATTCTTTACTGAAGCTTTCTTT
CAISEPWGFFTEAFF
>TRBV7-6|NA|NA|TRBJ1-3
TGTGCCAGCAGCTTAGGCCCCTGCTCTGGAAACACCATATATTTT
CASSLGPCSGNTIYF
>TRBV5-1|TRBD1|many|TRBJ1-3
TGCGCCAGCAGCGGCGGACAGGGAGGAAACACCATATATTTT
CASSGGQGGNTIYF